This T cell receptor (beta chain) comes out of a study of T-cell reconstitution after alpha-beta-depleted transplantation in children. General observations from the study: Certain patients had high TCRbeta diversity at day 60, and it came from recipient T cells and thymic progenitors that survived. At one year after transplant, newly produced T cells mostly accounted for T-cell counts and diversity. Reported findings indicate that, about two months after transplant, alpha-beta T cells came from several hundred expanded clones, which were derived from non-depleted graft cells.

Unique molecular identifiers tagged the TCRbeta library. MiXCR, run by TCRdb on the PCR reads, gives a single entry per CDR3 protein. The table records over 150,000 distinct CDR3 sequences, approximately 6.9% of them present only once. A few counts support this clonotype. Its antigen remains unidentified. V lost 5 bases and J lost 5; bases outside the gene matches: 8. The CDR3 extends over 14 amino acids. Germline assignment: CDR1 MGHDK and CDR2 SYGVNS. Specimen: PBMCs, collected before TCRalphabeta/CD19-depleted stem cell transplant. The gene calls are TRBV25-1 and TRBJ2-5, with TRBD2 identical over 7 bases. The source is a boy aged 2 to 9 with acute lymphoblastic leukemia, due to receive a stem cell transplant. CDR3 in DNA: TGTGCCAGCAGTAGAGGGTGGGGGGGGGAGACCCAGTACTTC. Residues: CASSRGWGGETQYF.